This TCR beta chain appears in the sequencing data of a study of cytomegalovirus exposure and HLA in healthy donors. Germline values: CDR1 MNHEY, CDR2 SVGAGI. CDR3 length: 14 residues. Trimming at V came to 6 bases and at J to 0 bases, leaving 4 bases not matched to a gene. The study ran its PCR with 60 Vbeta and 13 Jbeta primers. Sequencing used immunoSEQ multiplex PCR; TCRdb keeps in-frame clones, though not all of them. The data hold about 160,000 clones, with around four fifths observed a single time. This chain uses TRBV6-5 with TRBJ2-5; 7 bases fit TRBD1. Input material: PBMCs. This receptor was obtained from a man between 18 and 35 years old in good health and CMV-seronegative. CDR3 coding DNA: TGTGCCAGCAGCTCGACAGGGAACCAAGAGACCCAGTACTTC. Translating gives CASSSTGNQETQYF.